This passage covers 23 T cell receptor beta chains from one sample sequenced in a study of patients and donors after allogeneic stem cell transplantation. Each CDR3 protein is one row after TCRdb ran MiXCR on the RT-PCR reads. The sample consists of about 200,000 distinct CDR3 sequences, around two fifths of them appearing once. Sequenced: blood, either unsorted or a sorted T cell fraction (not recorded which). These receptors were obtained from a human donor who was either an allogeneic HSCT recipient or a stem cell or donor lymphocyte infusion donor (not recorded which). It is not recorded whose cells these are; they may come from a transplant donor.

The chain has TRBV4-2 and TRBJ2-7; TRBD1 or TRBD2 may be the D gene (5 bases each). This CDR3 spans 17 amino acids. The germline gives CDR1 LGHNA, CDR2 YNFKEQ. V shed 0 bases and J shed 3 bases, with 18 bases lying between them. The CDR3 spells CASSQESSPGRYYEQYF. In DNA form, the CDR3 reads TGTGCCAGCAGCCAAGAATCCAGTCCAGGGAGATACTACGAGCAGTACTTC.

This clonotype came up a few times. The V gene is TRBV29-1, the J gene TRBJ1-2; D unclear. Germline CDR1 reads SQVTM; CDR2 reads ANQGSEA. V lost 0 bases and J 3 bases, leaving 5 bases between the germline ends. CDR3 length: 12 residues. CDR3 sequence (DNA): TGCAGCGTTGAAGATCTCCACTATGGCTACACCTTC. Amino acids: CSVEDLHYGYTF. Full variable domain (missing parts from reference TRBV29-1 and TRBJ1-2): SAVISQKPSRDICQRGTSLTIQCQVDSQVTMMFWYRQQPGQSLTLIATANQGSEATYESGFVIDKFPISRPNLTFSTLTVSNMSPEDSSIYLCSVEDLHYGYTFGSGTRLTVV.

This chain links TRBV19 with TRBJ2-5, with 7 bases fitting TRBD1. Germline V gene data show CDR1 as LNHDA and CDR2 as SQIVND (reference sequence). This CDR3 spans 16 amino acids. Trimming at V came to 6 bases and at J to 2 bases, leaving 12 bases not matched to a gene. This chain's CDR3 is CASSPSLRTGQETQYF. The CDR3 nucleotides read TGTGCCAGTAGCCCCTCCCTCCGGACAGGACAAGAGACCCAGTACTTC.

This clonotype showed up just a few times. J is TRBJ2-3 and V is TRBV4-3; the D gene is possibly TRBD2 (6 bases). There are 17 residues in the CDR3. CDR1 is LGHNA, CDR2 YSLEER, per germline. V lost 4 bases, J lost 0 bases, and 17 bases lay in between. CDR3 nucleotides: TGCGCCAGCAGCCGGACCGGGACTGCCCCTAGCACAGATACGCAGTATTTT. It translates to CASSRTGTAPSTDTQYF.

This clonotype was found a few times. The genes are TRBV4-2 and TRBJ1-1, with D perhaps TRBD1 (5 bases). Germline V gene lookup returns CDR1 LGHNA and CDR2 YNFKEQ. Trimming stripped 5 bases from V and 2 bases from J, with 15 bases between. The CDR3 has 15 residues. The CDR3 loop reads CASSTRRGGNTEAFF. The CDR3 nucleotides are TGTGCCAGCAGCACGCGGCGGGGGGGAAACACTGAAGCTTTCTTT.

Here the CDR3 DNA reads TGCGCCAGCAGCCATTCCACTGGCTACGAGCAGTACTTC. Translation: CASSHSTGYEQYF. V gene TRBV4-3 combines with J gene TRBJ2-7; unclear D gene. V gave up 3 bases and J gave up 3 bases, with 9 bases separating them. The CDR3 sequence is 13 residues long. Germline V gene sequence: CDR1 LGHNA, CDR2 YSLEER.

This chain links TRBV6-5 with TRBJ2-7, with D possibly TRBD2 on 6 matching bases. Looked up from germline, CDR1 is MNHEY and CDR2 is SVGAGI. The CDR3 has 12 residues. Trimming took 6 bases from V and 7 from J, leaving 13 bases between them. In DNA form, the CDR3 reads TGTGCCAGCAGCTCTCTTGGGGGGGAGCAGTACTTC. It translates to CASSSLGGEQYF.

The chain is built from TRBV6-5 and TRBJ2-3; 9 bases are a match to TRBD1. Per germline, CDR1 MNHEY and CDR2 SVGAGI. Trimming at V came to 0 bases and at J to 4 bases, leaving 5 bases not matched to a gene. This CDR3 spans 16 amino acids. The CDR3 loop reads CASSYSNRGRADTQYF. Written as DNA, the CDR3 is TGTGCCAGCAGTTACTCGAACAGGGGGCGGGCAGATACGCAGTATTTT.

This clonotype was seen only a few times. The CDR3, as DNA: TGTGCCAGCAGTTTAGAGGGGGCCGGGACCGGGGAGCTGTTTTTT. Residues: CASSLEGAGTGELFF. This chain joins TRBV27 and TRBJ2-2; TRBD1 matches at 7 bases. The CDR3 sequence is 15 residues long. The germline CDR1 and CDR2 sequences are MNHEY and SMNVEV (reference sequence). The V segment lost 2 bases and the J segment 5 bases; nucleotides outside the gene matches: 5.

The chain uses TRBV7-9 and TRBJ2-7; D call uncertain. Looked up from germline, CDR1 is SEHNR and CDR2 is FQNEAQ (reference sequence). V dropped 2 bases and J dropped 6 bases, with 11 bases sitting between them. The CDR3 totals 13 residues. CDR3 residues: CASSLPGYTEQYF. Written as DNA, the CDR3 is TGTGCCAGCAGCTTACCCGGGTATACCGAGCAGTACTTC.

The V call is TRBV14, the J call TRBJ2-3, with TRBD1 matching over 7 bases. Unmatched junction bases numbered 16, after V lost 5 bases and J lost 5 bases. The CDR3 spans 17 residues. CDR1 is SGHDN, CDR2 FVKESK, per germline. CDR3 sequence: CASSDLGTRGQRDTQYF. CDR3 DNA sequence: TGTGCCAGCAGCGATCTCGGGACGAGGGGGCAGAGAGATACGCAGTATTTT.

The V gene is TRBV5-6, the J gene TRBJ2-7; TRBD2 agrees at 7 bases. The CDR3 is 15 amino acids. The V segment lost 1 base and the J segment 5 bases; nucleotides outside the gene matches: 9. CDR1 is SGHDT, CDR2 YYEEEE, per germline. In DNA form, the CDR3 reads TGTGCCAGCAGCTTGATTCGCGGGAGTTTGCACGAGCAGTACTTC. It specifies CASSLIRGSLHEQYF. Full variable domain (remainder filled in from reference TRBV5-6 and TRBJ2-7): DAGVTQSPTHLIKTRGQQVTLRCSPKSGHDTVSWYQQALGQGPQFIFQYYEEEERQRGNFPDRFSGHQFPNYSSELNVNALLLGDSALYLCASSLIRGSLHEQYFGPGTRLTVT.

This clonotype was observed a few times. V usage is TRBV20-1 and J usage is TRBJ1-1, with TRBD1 as a possible D gene (5 bases). CDR1 is DFQATT, CDR2 SNEGSKA, per germline (reference sequence). The CDR3 is 15 residues long. Trimming pared 5 bases from V and 0 bases from J, leaving 16 bases between. The CDR3 protein is CSAPGRAAMNTEAFF. The DNA of the CDR3 is TGCAGTGCTCCAGGGCGGGCCGCCATGAACACTGAAGCTTTCTTT.

The chain carries TRBV24-1 and TRBJ2-3; TRBD1 matches 7 bases. The CDR3 length is 15 residues. CDR1 is KGHDR and CDR2 is SFDVKD in the germline V gene. Trimming cost V 4 bases and J 4 bases; bases outside gene matches: 7. The CDR3 loop reads CATSDTGQPADTQYF. The CDR3, as DNA: TGTGCCACCAGTGACACGGGACAGCCCGCAGATACGCAGTATTTT.

The chain has TRBV4-1 and TRBJ2-1, with a weak D call TRBD2 (5 bases). Germline CDR1 MGHRA, CDR2 YSYEKL. The length of the CDR3 is 14 residues. Trimming stripped 6 bases from V and 8 bases from J, with 17 bases between. The CDR3 region is CASRPGKGRHEQFF. The CDR3 DNA reads TGCGCCAGCAGACCGGGGAAGGGCCGTCATGAGCAGTTCTTC.

In its sample, this clonotype was seen a few times. The chain uses TRBV6-6 and TRBJ1-1; possibly TRBD1 for D (5 bases). The germline V gene has CDR1 MNHNY and CDR2 SVGAGI (reference sequence). V gave up 2 bases and J gave up 7 bases, with 11 bases separating them. This CDR3 comprises 13 residues. CDR3 in DNA: TGTGCCAGCAGTTACGCACAGGTTCATGAAGCTTTCTTT. This codes for CASSYAQVHEAFF.

This clonotype has a handful of counts. CDR3 sequence (DNA): TGTGCCAGCAGTTCTACAGGGGAAAAACTGTTTTTT. This sequence encodes CASSSTGEKLFF. The rearrangement links TRBV27 to TRBJ1-4; the D gene is possibly TRBD1 (6 bases). V dropped 4 bases and J dropped 8 bases, with 8 bases sitting between them. The CDR3 has 12 residues. CDR1 MNHEY and CDR2 SMNVEV come from the germline V gene (reference sequence).

This chain links TRBV6-6 with TRBJ2-1; 11 bases map to TRBD2. Per the germline V gene, CDR1 is MNHNY and CDR2 is SVGAGI (reference sequence). V shed 2 bases, J shed 3 bases, and the junction held 6 bases outside the gene matches. The CDR3 runs to 17 residues. CDR3 sequence (DNA): TGTGCCAGCAGTTACGGTACTAGCGGGAGAGGCTACAATGAGCAGTTCTTC. Translated, it gives CASSYGTSGRGYNEQFF.

This clonotype showed up just a few times. V usage is TRBV4-1 and J usage is TRBJ1-1, with TRBD1 matching over 7 bases. The junction had 5 bases not matched to a gene; V was cut back by 0 bases and J by 4 bases. Looked up from germline, CDR1 is MGHRA and CDR2 is YSYEKL. The CDR3 covers 15 residues. The CDR3 reads CASSQEYRGSTEAFF. As DNA, the CDR3 is TGCGCCAGCAGCCAAGAATACAGGGGATCCACTGAAGCTTTCTTT.

The gene calls are TRBV14 and TRBJ2-5; D ambiguous. This CDR3 spans 15 amino acids. V lost 0 bases and J lost 4, with 12 bases in between. In germline, CDR1 is SGHDN, CDR2 FVKESK. The CDR3 protein is CASSQDSGPGETQYF. The CDR3 coding sequence is TGTGCCAGCAGCCAAGATAGTGGGCCGGGAGAGACCCAGTACTTC.

The chain has TRBV7-9 and TRBJ2-7; 7 bases fit TRBD1. This CDR3 is 14 amino acids long. V lost 5 bases, J lost 2 bases, and 6 bases stayed unmatched. CDR1 is SEHNR, CDR2 FQNEAQ, per germline (reference sequence). The CDR3, as DNA: TGTGCCAGCAGCCCGGGACAGACCACCTACGAGCAGTACTTC. This codes for CASSPGQTTYEQYF.

The chain links TRBV28 to TRBJ1-5; D not resolved. CDR1 is MDHEN and CDR2 is SYDVKM in the germline V gene. V dropped 5 bases and J dropped 8 bases, with 13 bases sitting between them. This CDR3 region has 13 residues. CDR3 in amino acids: CASSNLGREPQHF. CDR3 bases: TGTGCCAGCAGTAACTTGGGGAGGGAGCCCCAGCATTTT.

This clonotype was detected only once. CDR3 nucleotides: TGTGCCAGCAGCTTGGATTGGGGCAGGGACCTATATGGCTACACCTTC. This gives the protein CASSLDWGRDLYGYTF. The rearrangement uses TRBV5-5 and TRBJ1-2; tentatively, D is TRBD1 (5 bases). Germline CDR1 and CDR2: SGHKS and YYEKEE (reference sequence). CDR3 size: 16 residues. V lost 0 bases and J lost 5, with 17 bases in between. The variable domain in full, with the rest retrieved from reference TRBV5-5 and TRBJ1-2, is DAGVTQSPTHLIKTRGQQVTLRCSPISGHKSVSWYQQVLGQGPQFIFQYYEKEERGRGNFPDRFSARQFPNYSSELNVNALLLGDSALYLCASSLDWGRDLYGYTFGSGTRLTVV.